This TCR beta chain was captured in a study of blood T cell repertoires in COVID-19. Using immunoSEQ multiplex PCR, the repertoire was profiled, and TCRdb retains in-frame clones only, with some absent. Here the sample spans around 240,000 clones, approximately 86% being singletons. The germline gives CDR1 MGHRA, CDR2 YSYEKL. Germline trimming cut 0 bases from V and 4 bases from J; bases unmatched to any gene: 9. This CDR3 has 17 amino acids. The sequence derives from a woman aged 25 to 39 who had recovered from COVID-19. The chain employs TRBV4-1 and TRBJ2-5, with 9 bases lining up with TRBD1. Sequenced sample: peripheral blood. CDR3 DNA sequence: TGCGCCAGCAGCCAAGATTTGAGGACAGGGGACGTAGAGACCCAGTACTTC. As protein: CASSQDLRTGDVETQYF.